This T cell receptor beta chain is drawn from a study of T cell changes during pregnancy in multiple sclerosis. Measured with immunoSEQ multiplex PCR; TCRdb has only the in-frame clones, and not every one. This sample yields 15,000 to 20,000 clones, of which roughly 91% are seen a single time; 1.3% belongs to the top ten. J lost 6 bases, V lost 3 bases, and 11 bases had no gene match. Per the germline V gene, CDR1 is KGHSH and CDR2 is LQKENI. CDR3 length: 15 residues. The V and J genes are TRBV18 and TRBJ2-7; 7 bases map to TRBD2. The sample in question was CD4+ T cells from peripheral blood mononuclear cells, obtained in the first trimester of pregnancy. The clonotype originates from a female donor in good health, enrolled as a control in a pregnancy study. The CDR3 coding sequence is TGTGCCAGCTCACCGGGGAGGGGAGGGTCGGTCGAGCAGTACTTC. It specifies CASSPGRGGSVEQYF. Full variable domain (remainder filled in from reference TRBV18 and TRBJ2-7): NAGVMQNPRHLVRRRGQEARLRCSPMKGHSHVYWYRQLPEEGLKFMVYLQKENIIDESGMPKERFSAEFPKEGPSILRIQQVVRGDSAAYFCASSPGRGGSVEQYFGPGTRLTVT.